These 30 T cell receptor beta chains were sequenced from one sample in a study of regulatory T cells in long-lasting Graves disease listed by TCRdb under 2021. Library method: multiplex PCR. These reads were obtained on an Illumina HiSeq 4000. CDR3 regions were amplified by Arm-PCR with iRepertoire HTBI primers to construct TCR beta libraries. TCRdb reran the public reads through fastp at Q25 and MiXCR, keeping productive beta chains. Each entry merges the rows of one CDR3 protein and shows their most common DNA and genes. The sample table holds about 430,000 distinct CDR3 sequences, of which over 12% were seen once. Approximately 7.8% of the sample rests with the top ten. What this sample's time point label stands for: newly diagnosed GD, antithyroid drugs for less than 3 months. RNA was extracted from PBMCs in TRIzol for both TCR sequencing and RNA sequencing. This sample also belongs to another study, concerning T cells in Graves' hyperthyroidism and ophthalmopathy.

The material was peripheral blood mononuclear cells (PBMCs), obtained at new diagnosis, from a patient treated with antithyroid drugs. The origin of the receptors is a woman aged 40 to 50 with Graves disease. Donor details come from another sample of the same person, matched by shared clones.

This clonotype appeared many times. This chain uses TRBV12-5 with TRBJ2-7; D remains ambiguous. Germline-derived CDR1 and CDR2 are LGHNT and FRNRAP. Trimming removed 3 bases at V and 3 bases at J, with 9 bases between. The CDR3 is made up of 13 amino acids. This CDR3 reads CASGFGSIYEQYF. The DNA of the CDR3 is TGTGCTAGTGGTTTTGGATCGATCTACGAGCAGTACTTC. The whole variable domain, remainder taken from reference TRBV12-5 and TRBJ2-7, is DARVTQTPRHKVTEMGQEVTMRCQPILGHNTVFWYRQTMMQGLELLAYFRNRAPLDDSGMPKDRFSAEMPDATLATLKIQPSEPRDSAVYFCASGFGSIYEQYFGPGTRLTVT.

This clonotype occurred many times. V is TRBV27 and J is TRBJ1-6; maybe TRBD1 (6 bases). The CDR3 contains 16 residues. CDR1 MNHEY and CDR2 SMNVEV come from the germline V gene (reference sequence). The V and J ends lost 6 bases and 6 bases respectively, with 18 bases between them. Here the CDR3 DNA reads TGTGCCAGCAGCCATTCAACCGGGACAAGTAATTCACCCCTCCACTTT. As protein: CASSHSTGTSNSPLHF.

This clonotype showed up many times. This chain links TRBV11-2 with TRBJ2-1, with 7 bases lining up with TRBD2. This CDR3 contains 15 residues. From germline, CDR1 is SGHAT and CDR2 FQNNGV. The V and J ends lost 2 bases and 7 bases, in that order; junction bases with no gene match: 8. The CDR3 DNA reads as TGTGCCAGCAGCTTATTGGTAGCGGGTGTAAATGAGCAGTTCTTC. Translation gives CASSLLVAGVNEQFF.

This chain uses TRBV11-2 with TRBJ2-2, with D unresolved. Trimming took off 6 bases at V and 0 bases at J, with 8 bases between the two ends. Looked up from germline, CDR1 is SGHAT and CDR2 is FQNNGV. This CDR3 comprises 14 residues. CDR3 sequence (DNA): TGTGCCAGCAGACCGAACCCGAACACCGGGGAGCTGTTTTTT. Encoded protein: CASRPNPNTGELFF.

This clonotype was seen at least ten times. In DNA form, the CDR3 reads TGTGCCAGCGAAACAGTGAGCTCCTACGAGCAGTACTTC. Encoded protein: CASETVSSYEQYF. The J gene is TRBJ2-7, the V gene TRBV6-2 or TRBV6-3, with unresolved D. V lost 8 bases, J lost 0 bases, and 11 bases lay in between. Germline V CDR1 and CDR2: MNHEY, SVGEGT. CDR3 length equals 13 residues.

In its sample, this clonotype was seen a few times. Possible read error: a much larger clone is one base away. The chain uses TRBV27 and TRBJ2-3; 10 nucleotides align to TRBD2. The CDR3 has 16 amino acids. Looked up from germline, CDR1 is MNHEY and CDR2 is SMNVEV (reference sequence). The CDR3 region has the DNA TGTTCCAGCAGTCCTCGACTAGCGGGCGGCACAGATACGCAGTATTTT. Translating gives CSSSPRLAGGTDTQYF.

At least ten counts were recorded for this clonotype. The rearrangement uses TRBV11-2 and TRBJ2-7; TRBD2 agrees at 7 bases. Looked up from germline, CDR1 is SGHAT and CDR2 is FQNNGV. CDR3 length: 16 residues. The ends lost 5 bases at V and 0 bases at J; junction bases unmatched: 10. This CDR3 is CASSPSASGTSYEQYF. For the CDR3, the DNA is TGTGCCAGCAGCCCCTCCGCTAGCGGAACCTCCTACGAGCAGTACTTC.

About this clonotype: The conserved phenylalanine or tryptophan normally closing the CDR3 is absent here, so this likely arose from a read error. The chain links TRBV7-9 to TRBJ2-7; D is unresolved. Per germline, CDR1 SEHNR and CDR2 FQNEAQ (reference sequence). The germline V and J ends were trimmed by 0 bases and 3 bases, with 3 bases remaining between them. The CDR3 contains 12 residues. The CDR3 nucleotides read TGTGCCAGCAGCTTAGCAGTCTACGAGCAGTACCTC. Translated: CASSLAVYEQYL.

This clonotype came up many times. The chain carries TRBV6-5 and TRBJ2-1, with D possibly matching TRBD2 (6 bases). Between the trimmed V and J ends, which lost 0 bases and 4 bases, there was a span of 13 bases. The CDR3 sequence is 16 residues long. Germline CDR1 reads MNHEY; CDR2 reads SVGAGI. The DNA of the CDR3 is TGTGCCAGCAGTTACTCGGGGGGAGAGGCTTACAATGAGCAGTTCTTC. This translates into CASSYSGGEAYNEQFF.

This clonotype was picked up a small number of times. The chain links TRBV7-2 to TRBJ2-1; D unresolved. Trimming pared 1 base from V and 8 bases from J, leaving 6 bases between. Per germline, CDR1 SGHTA and CDR2 FQGNSA. The CDR3 runs to 12 residues. The CDR3: CASSLVFHEQFF. CDR3 sequence (DNA): TGTGCCAGCAGCTTAGTTTTCCATGAGCAGTTCTTC. Full variable domain (rest looked up from reference TRBV7-2 and TRBJ2-1): GAGVSQSPSNKVTEKGKDVELRCDPISGHTALYWYRQSLGQGLEFLIYFQGNSAPDKSGLPSDRFSAERTGGSVSTLTIQRTQQEDSAVYLCASSLVFHEQFFGPGTRLTVL.

This chain's CDR3 is CASSQLSDPQYF. The DNA for the CDR3 is TGCGCCAGCAGCCAACTCAGTGATCCGCAGTATTTT. The V call is TRBV4-1, the J call TRBJ2-3; no clear D gene. The CDR3 spans 12 residues. V was trimmed by 2 bases and J by 10 bases, leaving 10 bases between them. Germline V gene lookup returns CDR1 MGHRA and CDR2 YSYEKL.

This clonotype appeared many times. CDR3 sequence reads: CASSLTWGPTEAFF. The CDR3 DNA reads as TGTGCCAGCAGTTTAACTTGGGGACCCACGGAAGCTTTCTTT. V usage is TRBV12-3 or TRBV12-4 and J usage is TRBJ1-1; perhaps TRBD1 as D (5 bases). Between the trimmed V and J ends, which lost 2 bases and 8 bases, there was a span of 15 bases. The CDR3 is 14 residues long.

This clonotype has just a few counts. The CDR3 protein is CASSARQGDIQYF. The DNA of the CDR3 is TGTGCCAGCAGCGCCCGTCAGGGGGACATTCAGTACTTC. The rearrangement links TRBV7-3 to TRBJ2-4, with 7 positions matching TRBD1. V dropped 5 bases and J dropped 8; count of bases not matched to a gene: 6. The CDR3 totals 13 residues. Germline CDR1 SGHTA, CDR2 FQGTGA. Full variable domain (remainder filled in from reference TRBV7-3 and TRBJ2-4): GAGVSQTPSNKVTEKGKYVELRCDPISGHTALYWYRQSLGQGPEFLIYFQGTGAADDSGLPNDRFFAVRPEGSVSTLKIQRTERGDSAVYLCASSARQGDIQYFGAGTRLSVL.

This clonotype came up many times. The rearrangement links TRBV20-1 to TRBJ1-2; D is unclear. Between the trimmed V and J ends, which lost 0 bases and 7 bases, there was a span of 21 bases. This CDR3 spans 16 amino acids. Looked up from germline, CDR1 is DFQATT and CDR2 is SNEGSKA (reference sequence). The CDR3: CSARDRPGMAGPGYTF. CDR3 nucleotides: TGCAGTGCTAGAGATCGTCCGGGGATGGCAGGTCCTGGCTACACCTTC.

The chain is built from TRBV4-1 and TRBJ2-7, with 8 bases aligning to TRBD1. V lost 5 bases, J lost 5 bases, and 11 bases stayed unmatched. Germline V gene lookup returns CDR1 MGHRA and CDR2 YSYEKL. The CDR3 sequence is 15 residues long. DNA of the CDR3: TGCGCCAGCAGCAACTCCCAGGGGGCACTGAACGAGCAGTACTTC. Its translation is CASSNSQGALNEQYF.

With regard to this clonotype: No DNA is shown, since the ends of the CDR3 on it are uncertain; the CDR3 is the one TCRdb lists. The chain recombines TRBV11-2 with TRBJ2-1; the table's TRBD2 call for D was not verified on the DNA. Germline CDR1 SGHAT, CDR2 FQNNGV. Ends included, the CDR3 has 21 residues. CDR3 sequence: CASSFYICSARTRLNVFEQFF.

This clonotype appeared many times. V gene TRBV18 combines with J gene TRBJ2-7; D remains ambiguous. In germline, CDR1 is KGHSH, CDR2 LQKENI. The CDR3 sequence is 15 residues long. The V gene lost 0 bases and the J gene lost 0 bases, with 9 bases spanning the gap. The chain's CDR3 is CASSPPDQDSYEQYF. CDR3 sequence (DNA): TGTGCCAGCTCACCACCCGACCAGGACTCCTACGAGCAGTACTTC.

This clonotype was found a few times. The chain carries TRBV6-1 and TRBJ1-1; D call uncertain. V was trimmed by 3 bases and J by 3 bases, leaving 11 bases between them. The germline V gene has CDR1 MNHNS and CDR2 SASEGT. CDR3 size: 14 residues. The CDR3 DNA reads TGTGCCAGCAGTGATTTGCCTGGGGACACTGAAGCTTTCTTT. It specifies CASSDLPGDTEAFF.

This clonotype has a count of ten or more. The J gene is TRBJ2-2, the V gene TRBV30; 7 bases line up with TRBD2. V lost 0 bases, J lost 4 bases, and 11 bases stayed unmatched. The V gene's germline CDR1 is GTSNPN and CDR2 SVGIG (reference sequence). The CDR3 is made up of 17 amino acids. CDR3: CAWSVGDYGLATGELFF. The CDR3 region has the DNA TGTGCCTGGAGTGTAGGGGACTACGGTCTAGCCACCGGGGAGCTGTTTTTT.

This clonotype has at least ten counts. V is TRBV12-3 or TRBV12-4 and J is TRBJ2-3, with unresolved D. The CDR3 has 11 amino acids. The germline V and J ends were trimmed by 7 bases and 8 bases, with 10 bases remaining between them. The CDR3 here is CASTNLGTQYF. The CDR3 bases are TGTGCCAGCACCAACTTGGGTACGCAGTATTTT.

This clonotype has only a few counts. Because the CDR3 is missing its conserved closing phenylalanine or tryptophan, this is likely a read error. The V call is TRBV25-1, the J call TRBJ2-1; the match to TRBD1 covers 9 bases. There are 14 residues in the CDR3. Looked up from germline, CDR1 is MGHDK and CDR2 is SYGVNS. The V segment lost 6 bases and the J segment 8 bases; nucleotides outside the gene matches: 8. CDR3 amino acids: CASRGQGTSHEQFL. CDR3 nucleotide sequence: TGTGCCAGCAGAGGACAGGGGACGAGCCATGAGCAGTTCCTC.

This clonotype appeared many times. The chain combines TRBV28 with TRBJ1-5, with D perhaps TRBD1 (6 bases). CDR1 and CDR2 from the germline V gene are MDHEN and SYDVKM. Trimming left V 3 bases short and J 0 bases short, with 18 bases between. CDR3 length equals 18 residues. CDR3 bases: TGTGCCAGCAGTTTCCTCAGGACAGCTTTGTATAGCAATCAGCCCCAGCATTTT. Amino acid sequence: CASSFLRTALYSNQPQHF.

This clonotype was counted at least ten times. The genes are TRBV20-1 and TRBJ2-3, with 11 bases identical to TRBD2. The germline gives CDR1 DFQATT, CDR2 SNEGSKA (reference sequence). J gave up 1 base and V 1 base, and 1 base lay outside the gene matches. CDR3 length equals 15 residues. The DNA of the CDR3 is TGCAGTGCTAGAGGGACTAGCGGGCGCACAGATACGCAGTATTTT. It specifies CSARGTSGRTDTQYF.

This clonotype was picked up a small number of times. The chain employs TRBV10-3 and TRBJ1-3; TRBD1 matches at 7 bases. The germline V gene has CDR1 ENHRY and CDR2 SYGVKD. With V trimmed by 6 bases and J by 2 bases, 7 bases remained unmatched. This CDR3 is built from 15 residues. In DNA form, the CDR3 reads TGTGCCATCAGGGAAAGACAGGGTACTGGAAACACCATATATTTT. Residues: CAIRERQGTGNTIYF.

This clonotype was detected only a few times. The rearrangement joins TRBV19 to TRBJ2-1; 11 nucleotides align to TRBD2. Germline V gene lookup returns CDR1 LNHDA and CDR2 SQIVND (reference sequence). The CDR3 runs 15 residues. After removal of 4 bases from V and 6 bases from J, the junction contained 5 bases not matched to a gene. In nucleotides, the CDR3 is TGTGCCAGTAGTAGGACTAGCGGGCCCAGCAATGAGCAGTTCTTC. This sequence encodes CASSRTSGPSNEQFF.

The rearrangement joins TRBV30 to TRBJ1-5, with TRBD1 matching 9 bases. V dropped 0 bases and J dropped 5; count of bases not matched to a gene: 5. There are 15 residues in the CDR3. CDR1 is GTSNPN, CDR2 SVGIG, per germline (reference sequence). CDR3 residues: CAWSVQGQGHQPQHF. CDR3 in DNA: TGTGCCTGGAGTGTACAGGGACAGGGCCATCAGCCCCAGCATTTT.

The genes are TRBV7-9 and TRBJ2-3; TRBD1 aligns across 7 bases. V dropped 4 bases and J dropped 3; count of bases not matched to a gene: 13. This CDR3 has 17 amino acids. The germline gives CDR1 SEHNR, CDR2 FQNEAQ (reference sequence). CDR3 DNA: TGTGCCAGCAGCTCACCCCGGGACAGCCTAAGGACAGATACGCAGTATTTT. Protein product: CASSSPRDSLRTDTQYF.

This clonotype showed up many times. V and J are TRBV7-3 and TRBJ2-1, with TRBD2 matching 16 bases. Losses at the gene ends were 4 bases for V and 9 bases for J; bases not matched to a gene: 6. The CDR3 spans 16 residues. Germline assignment: CDR1 SGHTA and CDR2 FQGTGA. The CDR3 loop reads CASSSGLAGGPSEQFF. In DNA form, the CDR3 reads TGTGCCAGCAGCTCGGGACTAGCGGGAGGGCCGAGTGAGCAGTTCTTC.

This clonotype was counted between two and nine times. The rearrangement joins TRBV6-2 or TRBV6-3 to TRBJ2-1, with no clear D. This CDR3 has 13 residues. The germline gives CDR1 MNHEY, CDR2 SVGEGT. Trimming removed 2 bases from V and 3 bases from J, with 5 bases in between. Here the CDR3 DNA reads TGTGCCAGCAGTTACGATCGCTACAATGAGCAGTTCTTC. It specifies CASSYDRYNEQFF.

Many counts were recorded for this clonotype. The V call is TRBV30, the J call TRBJ2-1; 8 bases fit TRBD2. Germline CDR1 is GTSNPN and CDR2 is SVGIG (reference sequence). The CDR3 totals 13 residues. V lost 8 bases and J lost 3; bases outside the gene matches: 6. CDR3 DNA sequence: TGTGCCACCGCGACTAGCGACTACAATGAGCAGTTCTTC. It encodes CATATSDYNEQFF. Using reference TRBV30 and TRBJ2-1 for the parts outside the CDR3, the full variable domain is SQTIHQWPATLVQPVGSPLSLECTVEGTSNPNLYWYRQAAGRGLQLLFYSVGIGQISSEVPQNLSASRPQDRQFILSSKKLLLSDSGFYLCATATSDYNEQFFGPGTRLTVL.